This TCR beta chain stems from a study of glioma-infiltrating T cells listed by TCRdb under 2016. Concerning the study at large: Glioma tissue, non-neoplastic brain tissue and matched peripheral blood mononuclear cells were used as sources from which TCR alpha- and beta-chain repertoires were sequenced. Each tissue-infiltrating repertoire was compared with the same patient's peripheral blood repertoire to measure divergence between tissue and blood T-cell populations. The paired cohort was made up of three low-grade glioma patients, under ten primary glioblastoma patients and three non-glioma patients who contributed non-neoplastic brain tissue. Study-wide findings and limitations: In non-neoplastic patients, VJ-independent divergence between tissue and blood fell below expectation, whereas in all gliomas, and especially in low-grade gliomas, the divergence rose above expectation. Small numbers underpinned the group comparisons: 8 or 9 glioblastoma patients, three low-grade glioma patients and three non-neoplastic patients. Very few CDR3 sequences were shared between tissue and blood, attributed to high CDR3 diversity and limited sampling.

There are many counts of this clonotype. What antigen it recognizes has not been identified. Base qualities are not recorded, but no much larger clone differs from it by a single base. The iRepertoire nested amplicon-rescue multiplex PCR (arm-PCR) platform was used to amplify TCR alpha and beta CDR3 regions from RNA. The input for one-step reverse transcription and amplification was roughly 100-450 ng of either tissue mRNA or PBMC total RNA. Following bead purification, Illumina adapters were added through a secondary multiplex PCR, and the libraries were then gel-purified between 200 and 400 bp. Internal 6-nucleotide barcodes were carried by the libraries and were used for demultiplexing. Sequencing of the libraries was done on an Illumina MiSeq using 2x220 or 2x250 nucleotide paired-end reads. The source study handled its data this way. Paired reads were merged with FLASH 1.2.11 and aligned to the GRCh37 human genome with BWA-MEM before extracting TRA and TRB reads. An IMGT-derived reference of cassette sequences and CDR3 motifs, with pseudogenes included, was used for V and J assignment. Three-frame translation of reads was performed, and productive CDR3s were defined as those with a C...FGXG motif and no stop codons. Unique combinations of V-J cassette pair and CDR3 amino acid sequence were defined as clonotypes. Filtering of reads was based on Hamming distance, with the threshold set by the sequence error rate of each sample in mapped regions. TCRdb's own reprocessing of the public reads used fastp at Q25 and MiXCR and kept productive beta chains. All rows with the same CDR3 protein become a single entry with the most common DNA and genes. The V and J calls come from TCRdb's annotation, not from the publication. The sample contains roughly 20,000 distinct CDR3 sequences, 20% to 25% of them found a single time. Jointly, the top ten make up 13% of the sample.

CDR3 length: 14 amino acids, cysteine to phenylalanine. Solely the CDR3 DNA is kept, with 42 bases framed from the first base. CDR1 and CDR2 (MGHRA, YSYEKL) derive from the germline V gene. V lost 6 bases and J lost 2 bases; the stretch between them is 12 bases long. Material for sequencing was glioma tissue, nonneoplastic brain tissue, or PBMCs (not recorded which). The V and J genes are TRBV4-1 and TRBJ2-3; the D gene remains uncertain. The receptor comes from a human donor with low-grade glioma or glioblastoma, undergoing nonglioma brain surgery, or in good health (not recorded which). This receptor carries the CDR3 CASRPLGITDTQYF. The nucleotides are TGCGCCAGCAGACCCCTAGGAATCACAGATACGCAGTATTTT.